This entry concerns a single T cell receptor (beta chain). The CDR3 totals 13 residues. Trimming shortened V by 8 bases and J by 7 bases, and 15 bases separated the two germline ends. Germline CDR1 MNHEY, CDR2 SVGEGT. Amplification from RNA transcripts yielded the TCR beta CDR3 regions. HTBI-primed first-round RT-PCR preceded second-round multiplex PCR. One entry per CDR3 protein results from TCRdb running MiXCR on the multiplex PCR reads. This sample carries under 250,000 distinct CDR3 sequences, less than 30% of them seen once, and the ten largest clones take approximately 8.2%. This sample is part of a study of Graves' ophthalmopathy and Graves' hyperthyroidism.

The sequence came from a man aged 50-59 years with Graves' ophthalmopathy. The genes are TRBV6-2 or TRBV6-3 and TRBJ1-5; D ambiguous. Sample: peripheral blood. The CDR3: CASSSDPRQPQHF. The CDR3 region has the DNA TGTGCCAGCTCCTCGGACCCTCGGCAGCCCCAGCATTTT.